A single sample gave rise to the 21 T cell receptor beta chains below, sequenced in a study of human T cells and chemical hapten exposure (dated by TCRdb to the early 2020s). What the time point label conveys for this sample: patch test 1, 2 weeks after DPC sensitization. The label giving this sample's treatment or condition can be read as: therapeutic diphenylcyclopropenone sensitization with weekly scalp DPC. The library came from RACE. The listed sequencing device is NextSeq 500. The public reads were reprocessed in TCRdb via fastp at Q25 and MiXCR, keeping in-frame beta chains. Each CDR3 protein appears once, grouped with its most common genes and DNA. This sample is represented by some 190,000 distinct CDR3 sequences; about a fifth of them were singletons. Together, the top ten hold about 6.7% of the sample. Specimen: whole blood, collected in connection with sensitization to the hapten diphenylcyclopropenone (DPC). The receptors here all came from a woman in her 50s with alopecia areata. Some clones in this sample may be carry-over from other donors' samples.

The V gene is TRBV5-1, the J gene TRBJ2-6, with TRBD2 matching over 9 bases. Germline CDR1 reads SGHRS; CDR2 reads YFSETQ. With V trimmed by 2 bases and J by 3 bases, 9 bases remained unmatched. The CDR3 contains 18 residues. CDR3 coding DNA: TGCGCCAGCAGCTTCGCCGGGACTAGCACCGGTGGGGCCAACGTCCTGACTTTC. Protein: CASSFAGTSTGGANVLTF.

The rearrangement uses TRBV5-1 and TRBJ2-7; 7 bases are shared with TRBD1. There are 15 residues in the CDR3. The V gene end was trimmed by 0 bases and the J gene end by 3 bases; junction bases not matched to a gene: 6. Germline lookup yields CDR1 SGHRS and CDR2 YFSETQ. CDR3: CASSLAPGQNYEQYF. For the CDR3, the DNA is TGCGCCAGCAGCTTGGCTCCGGGACAGAACTACGAGCAGTACTTC.

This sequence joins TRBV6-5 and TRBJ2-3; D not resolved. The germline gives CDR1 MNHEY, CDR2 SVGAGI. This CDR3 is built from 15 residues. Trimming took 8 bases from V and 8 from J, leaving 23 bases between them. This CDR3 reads CASSGNHLSGGTQYF. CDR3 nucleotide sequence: TGTGCCAGCTCAGGCAACCACCTCAGTGGTGGTACGCAGTATTTT.

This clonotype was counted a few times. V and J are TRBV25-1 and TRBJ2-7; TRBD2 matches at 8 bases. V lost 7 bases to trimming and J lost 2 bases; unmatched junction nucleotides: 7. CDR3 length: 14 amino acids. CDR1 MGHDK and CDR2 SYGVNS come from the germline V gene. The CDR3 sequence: CASTRSGTAYEQYF. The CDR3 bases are TGTGCCAGCACCCGTAGCGGGACGGCCTACGAGCAGTACTTC.

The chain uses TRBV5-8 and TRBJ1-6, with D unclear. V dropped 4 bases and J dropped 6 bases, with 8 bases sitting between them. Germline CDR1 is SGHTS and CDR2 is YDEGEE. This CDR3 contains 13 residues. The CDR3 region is CASSAIANSPLHF. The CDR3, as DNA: TGTGCCAGCAGCGCGATAGCTAATTCACCCCTCCACTTT.

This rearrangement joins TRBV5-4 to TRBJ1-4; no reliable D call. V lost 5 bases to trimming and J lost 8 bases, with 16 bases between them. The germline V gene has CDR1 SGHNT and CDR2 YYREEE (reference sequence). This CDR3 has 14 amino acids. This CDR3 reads CASSVTSAPEKLFF. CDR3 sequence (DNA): TGTGCCAGCAGTGTGACCTCAGCTCCGGAAAAACTGTTTTTT.

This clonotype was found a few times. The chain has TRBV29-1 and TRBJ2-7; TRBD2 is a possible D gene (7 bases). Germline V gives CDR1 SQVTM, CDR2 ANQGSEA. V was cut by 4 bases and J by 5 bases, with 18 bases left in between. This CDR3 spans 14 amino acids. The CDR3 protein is CSVVRLGGRDEQYF. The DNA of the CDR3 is TGCAGCGTTGTTAGGTTGGGGGGGCGCGACGAGCAGTACTTC.

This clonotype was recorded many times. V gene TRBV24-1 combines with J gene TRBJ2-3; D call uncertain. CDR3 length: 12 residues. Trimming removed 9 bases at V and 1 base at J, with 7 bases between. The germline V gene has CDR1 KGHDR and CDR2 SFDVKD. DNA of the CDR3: TGTGCCACCGGAAGGCGCACAGATACGCAGTATTTT. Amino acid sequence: CATGRRTDTQYF.

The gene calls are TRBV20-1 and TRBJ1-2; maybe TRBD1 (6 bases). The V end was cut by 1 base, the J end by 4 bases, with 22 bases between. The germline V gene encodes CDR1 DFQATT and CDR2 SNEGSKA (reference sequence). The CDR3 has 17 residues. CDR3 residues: CSARGNRQELLPYGYTF. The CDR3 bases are TGCAGTGCTAGAGGGAATAGACAGGAGCTCCTCCCCTATGGCTACACCTTC.

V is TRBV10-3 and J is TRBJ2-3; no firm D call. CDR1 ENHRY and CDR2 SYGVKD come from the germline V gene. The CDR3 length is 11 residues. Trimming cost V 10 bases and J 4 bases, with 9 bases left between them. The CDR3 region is CATREADTQYF. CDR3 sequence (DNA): TGTGCCACACGAGAGGCAGATACGCAGTATTTT.

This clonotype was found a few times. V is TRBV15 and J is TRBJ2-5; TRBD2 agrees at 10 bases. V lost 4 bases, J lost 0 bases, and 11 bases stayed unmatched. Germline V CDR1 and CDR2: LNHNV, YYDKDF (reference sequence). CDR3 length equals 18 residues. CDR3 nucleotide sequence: TGTGCCACCAGCACAGGACTAGCGGTTGATCGTAACCAAGAGACCCAGTACTTC. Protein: CATSTGLAVDRNQETQYF.

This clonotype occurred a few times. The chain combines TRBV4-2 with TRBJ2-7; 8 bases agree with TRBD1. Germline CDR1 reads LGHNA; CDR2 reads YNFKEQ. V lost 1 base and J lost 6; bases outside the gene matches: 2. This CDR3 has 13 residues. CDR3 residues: CASSQGTGPEQYF. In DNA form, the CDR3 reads TGTGCCAGCAGCCAAGGGACAGGGCCCGAGCAGTACTTC.

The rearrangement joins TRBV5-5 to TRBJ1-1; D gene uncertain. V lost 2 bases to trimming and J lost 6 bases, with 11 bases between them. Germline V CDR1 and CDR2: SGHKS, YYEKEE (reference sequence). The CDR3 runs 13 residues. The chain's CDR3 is CASSLSGVSEAFF. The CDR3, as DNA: TGTGCCAGCAGCTTATCCGGAGTATCTGAAGCTTTCTTT.

CDR3 amino acids: CSARDWTRTDTQYF. CDR3 bases: TGCAGTGCTAGAGATTGGACACGCACAGATACGCAGTATTTT. The chain combines TRBV20-1 with TRBJ2-3; maybe TRBD1 (5 bases). Between the trimmed V and J ends, which lost 0 bases and 1 base, there was a span of 8 bases. The CDR3 totals 14 residues. Looked up from germline, CDR1 is DFQATT and CDR2 is SNEGSKA (reference sequence).

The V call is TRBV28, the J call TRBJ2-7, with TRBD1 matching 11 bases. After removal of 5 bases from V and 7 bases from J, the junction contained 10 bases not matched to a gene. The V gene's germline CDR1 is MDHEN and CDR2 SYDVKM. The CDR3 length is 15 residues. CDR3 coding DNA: TGTGCCAGCAGTGCCATCGGACAGGGGGCGTTTGAGCAGTACTTC. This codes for CASSAIGQGAFEQYF.

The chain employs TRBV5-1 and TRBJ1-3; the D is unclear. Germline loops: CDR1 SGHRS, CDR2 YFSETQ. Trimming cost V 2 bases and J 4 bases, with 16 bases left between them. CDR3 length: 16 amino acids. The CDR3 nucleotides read TGCGCCAGCAGCTTTGGACCCCAAGGAGGAGGAAACACCATATATTTT. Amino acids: CASSFGPQGGGNTIYF.

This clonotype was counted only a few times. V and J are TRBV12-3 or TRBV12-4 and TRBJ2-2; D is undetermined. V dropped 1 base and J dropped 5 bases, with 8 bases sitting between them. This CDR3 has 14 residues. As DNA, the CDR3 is TGTGCCAGCAGTTTAGAGAGTGGTACCGGGGAGCTGTTTTTT. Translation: CASSLESGTGELFF.

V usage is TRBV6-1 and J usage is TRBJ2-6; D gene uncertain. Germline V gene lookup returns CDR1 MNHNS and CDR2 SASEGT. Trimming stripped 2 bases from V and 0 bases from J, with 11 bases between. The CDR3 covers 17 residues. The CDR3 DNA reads TGTGCCAGCAGTGAATGGCGGTTAAGCTCTGGGGCCAACGTCCTGACTTTC. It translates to CASSEWRLSSGANVLTF.

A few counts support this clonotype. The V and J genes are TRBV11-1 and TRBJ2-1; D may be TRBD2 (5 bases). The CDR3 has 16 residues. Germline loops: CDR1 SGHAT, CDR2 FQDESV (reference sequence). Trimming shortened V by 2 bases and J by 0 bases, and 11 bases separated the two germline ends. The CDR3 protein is CASSLFGKSSYNEQFF. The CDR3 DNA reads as TGTGCCAGCAGCTTATTCGGGAAAAGCTCCTACAATGAGCAGTTCTTC.

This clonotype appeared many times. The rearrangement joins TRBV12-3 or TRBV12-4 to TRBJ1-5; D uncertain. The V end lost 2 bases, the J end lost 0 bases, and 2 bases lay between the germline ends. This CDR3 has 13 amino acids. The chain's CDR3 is CASSLSSNQPQHF. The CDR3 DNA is TGTGCCAGCAGTTTAAGTAGCAATCAGCCCCAGCATTTT.

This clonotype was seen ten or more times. The CDR3 nucleotides are TGCGCCAGCAGCTTGGCCGGGGTGGAGACTGGAACTGAAGCTTTCTTT. Amino acids: CASSLAGVETGTEAFF. The chain has TRBV5-1 and TRBJ1-1; D is unresolved. Per the germline V gene, CDR1 is SGHRS and CDR2 is YFSETQ. This CDR3 has 16 residues. The V end was cut by 0 bases, the J end by 5 bases, with 17 bases between.